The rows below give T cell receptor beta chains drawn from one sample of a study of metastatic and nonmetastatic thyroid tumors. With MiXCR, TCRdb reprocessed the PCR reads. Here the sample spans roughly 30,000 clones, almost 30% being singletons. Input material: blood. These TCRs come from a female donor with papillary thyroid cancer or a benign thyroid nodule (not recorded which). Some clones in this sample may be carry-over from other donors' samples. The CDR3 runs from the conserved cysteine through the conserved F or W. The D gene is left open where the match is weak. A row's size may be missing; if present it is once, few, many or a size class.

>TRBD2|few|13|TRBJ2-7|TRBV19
CASQREGQNEQYF
TGTGCCAGTCAGCGGGAGGGCCAAAACGAGCAGTACTTC
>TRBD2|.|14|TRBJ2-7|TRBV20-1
CSARSGGSDYEQYF
TGCAGTGCTAGATCCGGGGGGAGCGACTACGAGCAGTACTTC
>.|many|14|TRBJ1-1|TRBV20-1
CSAIAQTGSRKAFF
TGCAGTGCTATTGCTCAGACGGGTAGTAGGAAAGCTTTCTTT
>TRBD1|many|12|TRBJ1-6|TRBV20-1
CSADRGNSPLHF
TGCAGTGCTGACAGGGGAAATTCACCCCTCCACTTT
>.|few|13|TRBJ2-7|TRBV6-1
CASRPGLNYEQYF
TGTGCCAGCCGACCGGGACTCAACTACGAGCAGTACTTC
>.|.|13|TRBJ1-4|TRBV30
CAGQTGQVEKLFF
TGTGCCGGACAAACAGGGCAGGTTGAAAAACTGTTTTTT
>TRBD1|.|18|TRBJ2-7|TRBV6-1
CAPSERTGGILPSYEQYF
TGTGCCCCCAGTGAAAGGACAGGGGGCATCCTCCCCTCCTACGAGCAGTACTTC
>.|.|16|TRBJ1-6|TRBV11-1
CASSGNREWNNSPLHF
TGTGCCAGCAGCGGAAACAGGGAGTGGAATAATTCACCCCTCCACTTT
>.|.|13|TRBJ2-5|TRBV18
CASSPVAQETQYF
TGTGCCAGCTCACCCGTGGCCCAAGAGACCCAGTACTTC
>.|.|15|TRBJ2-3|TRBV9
CASSVKAASTDTQYF
TGTGCCAGCAGCGTAAAAGCGGCAAGCACAGATACGCAGTATTTT
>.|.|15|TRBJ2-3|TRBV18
CASSPPGHSTDTQYF
TGTGCCAGCTCACCACCGGGACACAGCACAGATACGCAGTATTTT
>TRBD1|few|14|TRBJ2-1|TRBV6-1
CASTRGTGKNEQFF
TGTGCCAGCACGCGCGGGACAGGGAAGAATGAGCAGTTCTTC
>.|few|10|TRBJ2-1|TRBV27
CASGGIEQFF
TGTGCCAGCGGAGGGATCGAGCAGTTCTTC
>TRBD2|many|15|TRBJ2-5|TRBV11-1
CASSPTLAGLETQYF
TGTGCCAGCAGCCCCACACTAGCGGGATTGGAGACCCAGTACTTC
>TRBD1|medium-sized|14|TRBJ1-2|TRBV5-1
CASSFTQGGYGYTF
TGCGCCAGCAGCTTCACCCAGGGGGGCTATGGCTACACCTTC
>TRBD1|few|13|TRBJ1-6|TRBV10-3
CATTGTDNSPLHF
TGTGCCACAACAGGGACAGATAATTCACCCCTCCACTTT
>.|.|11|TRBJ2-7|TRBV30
CAWSNGAGQYF
TGTGCCTGGAGTAACGGGGCAGGGCAGTACTTC
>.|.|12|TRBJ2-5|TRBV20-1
CSEDREAETQYF
TGCAGTGAAGACAGGGAGGCGGAGACCCAGTACTTC
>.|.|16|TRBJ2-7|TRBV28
CASRVGGRTVAWEQYF
TGTGCCAGCAGGGTCGGTGGCCGGACGGTAGCCTGGGAGCAGTACTTC
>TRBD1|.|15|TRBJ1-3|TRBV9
CASSDRDRAGNTIYF
TGTGCCAGCAGCGACCGGGACAGGGCTGGAAACACCATATATTTT
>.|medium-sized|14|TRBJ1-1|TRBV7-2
CASSSFRGSTEAFF
TGTGCCAGCAGCTCGTTCAGGGGAAGCACTGAAGCTTTCTTT
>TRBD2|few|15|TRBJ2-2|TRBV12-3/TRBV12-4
CASRPGLAGSGELFF
TGTGCCAGCAGACCGGGACTAGCTGGATCCGGGGAGCTGTTTTTT
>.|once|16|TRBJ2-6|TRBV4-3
CASSQDSGAGANVLTF
TGCGCCAGCAGCCAAGATTCCGGGGCTGGGGCCAACGTCCTGACTTTC
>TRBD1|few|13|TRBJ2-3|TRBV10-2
CASTWGQTDTQYF
TGCGCCAGCACGTGGGGACAGACAGATACGCAGTATTTT
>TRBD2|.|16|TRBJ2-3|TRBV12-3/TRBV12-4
CASRLVAGGIGDTQYF
TGTGCCAGCAGATTAGTCGCGGGAGGGATAGGAGATACGCAGTATTTT
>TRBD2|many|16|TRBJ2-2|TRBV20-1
CSARVGTSGSDGELFF
TGCAGTGCTAGAGTAGGGACTAGCGGGAGTGACGGGGAGCTGTTTTTT
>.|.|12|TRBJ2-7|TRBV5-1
CASSQNSYEQYF
TGCGCCAGCAGCCAAAACAGCTACGAGCAGTACTTC
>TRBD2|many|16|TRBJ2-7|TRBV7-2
CASSPYSSGRVYEQYF
TGTGCCAGCAGCCCATACAGCAGCGGGAGGGTATACGAGCAGTACTTC
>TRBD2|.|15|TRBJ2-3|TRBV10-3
CAIGGLADSTDTQYF
TGTGCCATCGGGGGACTAGCGGATAGCACAGATACGCAGTATTTT
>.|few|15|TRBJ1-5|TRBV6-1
CASSLFFGGDQPQHF
TGTGCCAGCAGTCTTTTCTTCGGGGGAGATCAGCCCCAGCATTTT
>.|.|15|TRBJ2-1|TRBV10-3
CGSSESPSRFNEHFF
TGTGGCAGCAGTGAGTCCCCCAGTAGATTCAATGAGCATTTCTTC
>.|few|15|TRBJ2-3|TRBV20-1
CSVSGTANSNQPQYF
TGCAGTGTCTCCGGGACCGCGAATAGCAATCAGCCCCAGTATTTT
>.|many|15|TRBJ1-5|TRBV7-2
CASSLDTRGNQPQHF
TGTGCCAGCAGCCTGGACACCCGGGGCAATCAGCCCCAGCATTTT
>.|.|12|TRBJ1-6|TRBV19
CASSIQDSPLHF
TGTGCCAGTAGTATTCAGGATTCACCCCTCCACTTT
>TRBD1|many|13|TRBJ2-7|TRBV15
CATRARDSYEQYF
TGTGCCACCAGAGCCCGGGACAGTTACGAGCAGTACTTC
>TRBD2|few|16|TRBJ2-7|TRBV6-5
CASSSLTSGGAAEQYF
TGTGCCAGCAGTTCCCTGACTAGCGGGGGGGCCGCCGAGCAGTACTTC
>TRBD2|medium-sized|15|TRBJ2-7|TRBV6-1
CASRTLAGRWYEQYF
TGTGCCAGCAGGACCCTAGCGGGAAGGTGGTACGAGCAGTACTTC
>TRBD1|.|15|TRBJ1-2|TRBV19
CASSALTGGLDGYTF
TGTGCCAGTAGTGCCTTGACAGGGGGCTTGGATGGCTACACCTTC
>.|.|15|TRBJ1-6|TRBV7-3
CASSLSGLGNSPLHF
TGTGCCAGCAGCTTATCAGGGTTGGGGAATTCACCCCTCCACTTT
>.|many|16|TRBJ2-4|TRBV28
CASSRTGLLAKNIQYF
TGTGCCAGCAGTCGAACAGGGCTACTAGCCAAAAACATTCAGTACTTC
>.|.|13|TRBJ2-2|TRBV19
CASSISGTEELFF
TGTGCCAGTAGTATTTCGGGAACCGAGGAGCTGTTTTTT
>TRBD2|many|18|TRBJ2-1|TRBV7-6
CASSLNHPGTRGYNEQFF
TGTGCCAGCAGCTTAAATCACCCCGGGACTAGAGGTTACAATGAGCAGTTCTTC
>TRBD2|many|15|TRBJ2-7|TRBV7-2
CASSMGGTGWDEQYF
TGTGCCAGCAGTATGGGGGGGACCGGGTGGGACGAGCAGTACTTC
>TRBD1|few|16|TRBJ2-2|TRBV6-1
CASSAGTGNTAGELFF
TGTGCCAGCAGCGCCGGGACAGGGAATACTGCCGGGGAGCTGTTTTTT
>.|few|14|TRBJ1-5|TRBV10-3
CAISKDNGNQPQHF
TGTGCCATCAGTAAGGACAACGGCAATCAGCCCCAGCATTTT
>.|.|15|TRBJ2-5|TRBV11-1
CASSLVLRGKETQYF
TGTGCCAGCAGCTTAGTCCTTAGGGGGAAGGAGACCCAGTACTTC
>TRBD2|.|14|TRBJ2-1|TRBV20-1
CSASPLAGGVAQFF
TGCAGTGCTAGTCCATTAGCGGGAGGGGTTGCGCAGTTCTTC
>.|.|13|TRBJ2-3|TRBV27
CASRGGNTDTQYF
TGCGCCAGCAGGGGGGGTAACACAGATACGCAGTATTTT
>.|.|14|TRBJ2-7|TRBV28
CASSSYLEGHEQYF
TGTGCCAGCAGTTCCTACCTAGAGGGACACGAGCAGTACTTC
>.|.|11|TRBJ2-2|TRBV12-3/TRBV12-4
CASTVTGELFF
TGTGCCAGCACCGTCACCGGGGAGCTGTTTTTT
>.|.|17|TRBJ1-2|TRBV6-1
CASSTRIRAGQGYGYTF
TGTGCCAGCAGTACGCGTATCAGGGCAGGGCAGGGCTATGGCTACACCTTC
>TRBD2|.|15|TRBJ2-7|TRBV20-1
CSARETSGGSYEQYF
TGCAGTGCTAGAGAGACTAGCGGGGGATCCTACGAGCAGTACTTC
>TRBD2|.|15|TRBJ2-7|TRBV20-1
CSAQTGTSVHYEQYF
TGCAGTGCGCAGACCGGGACTAGCGTCCACTACGAGCAGTACTTC
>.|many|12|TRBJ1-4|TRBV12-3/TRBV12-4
CASSLRLEKLFF
TGTGCCAGCAGTTTACGGTTAGAAAAACTGTTTTTT